These 13 T cell receptor beta chains share one sample of origin, sequenced in a study of shared clonotypes between healthy human individuals. TCRdb's copy holds only in-frame clones and misses some; the assay was immunoSEQ multiplex PCR. In the table there are 2 million to 3 million clones, just over 90% of which are singletons. The source material was naive CD4+ T cells sorted from blood. Subset specified: CD45RA+ positively selected. These receptors were taken from a man younger than 30 in good health.

The chain combines TRBV10-3 with TRBJ2-5; D is possibly TRBD2 (6 bases). The CDR3 covers 16 residues. Germline CDR1 ENHRY, CDR2 SYGVKD. V was trimmed by 3 bases and J by 7 bases, leaving 21 bases between them. DNA of the CDR3: TGTGCCATCAGTGATTCCTTCGGGGGTCCCGGGGGGACCCAGTACTTC. Its translation: CAISDSFGGPGGTQYF.

V gene TRBV9 combines with J gene TRBJ2-5, with D possibly matching TRBD1 (6 bases). V lost 2 bases, J lost 3 bases, and 17 bases lay in between. The CDR3 loop spans 16 amino acids. Germline CDR1 SGDLS, CDR2 YYNGEE. The CDR3, as DNA: TGTGCCAGCAGCGTCACCGCCCTCAGGGGAAAAGAGACCCAGTACTTC. Translation: CASSVTALRGKETQYF.

This clone was counted once. The genes are TRBV5-4 and TRBJ2-2; D is ambiguous. The CDR3 extends over 15 amino acids. Trimming stripped 0 bases from V and 3 bases from J, with 9 bases between. In germline, CDR1 is SGHNT, CDR2 YYREEE (reference sequence). The CDR3: CASSLGGKDTGELFF. As DNA, the CDR3 is TGTGCCAGCAGCTTGGGGGGAAAGGACACCGGGGAGCTGTTTTTT.

The chain has TRBV30 and TRBJ2-2; 7 bases align to TRBD2. This CDR3 is built from 15 residues. Trimming at V came to 2 bases and at J to 5 bases, leaving 8 bases not matched to a gene. CDR1 and CDR2 from the germline V gene are GTSNPN and SVGIG (reference sequence). The CDR3 reads CAWSREGGPTGELFF. CDR3 DNA: TGTGCCTGGAGTAGGGAGGGAGGGCCTACCGGGGAGCTGTTTTTT.

J is TRBJ1-5 and V is TRBV7-2; TRBD1 aligns across 7 bases. CDR3 length: 15 residues. The J segment lost 2 bases and the V segment lost 1 base, leaving 2 bases of the junction unmatched. The germline gives CDR1 SGHTA, CDR2 FQGNSA. CDR3 in amino acids: CASSLVGTGNQPQHF. The CDR3 coding sequence is TGTGCCAGCAGCTTAGTGGGGACAGGCAATCAGCCCCAGCATTTT.

The rearrangement links TRBV5-1 to TRBJ1-4; D may be TRBD1 (5 bases). Trimming stripped 4 bases from V and 7 bases from J, with 14 bases between. Germline V gene sequence: CDR1 SGHRS, CDR2 YFSETQ. There are 14 residues in the CDR3. DNA of the CDR3: TGCGCCAGCAGCGCCGGGACCCCCATTGAAAAACTGTTTTTT. This translates into CASSAGTPIEKLFF.

The rearrangement joins TRBV7-6 to TRBJ2-2; perhaps TRBD1 as D (6 bases). Deletions cut 4 bases from V and 6 bases from J, with 15 bases between. Germline V gene lookup returns CDR1 SGHVS and CDR2 FNYEAQ. The CDR3 has 15 residues. The CDR3 spells CASSSAGVHSGELFF. In DNA, the CDR3 is TGTGCCAGCAGCTCGGCAGGGGTTCACTCCGGGGAGCTGTTTTTT.

The chain has TRBV6-5 and TRBJ1-1; tentative D call: TRBD1 (5 bases). The V gene lost 6 bases and the J gene lost 1 base, with 15 bases spanning the gap. The germline V gene has CDR1 MNHEY and CDR2 SVGAGI. The CDR3 spans 15 residues. The CDR3 spells CASRKKLTGNTEAFF. The CDR3 bases are TGTGCCAGCAGAAAAAAACTCACAGGGAACACTGAAGCTTTCTTT.

The V gene is TRBV5-1, the J gene TRBJ2-1; D might be TRBD1 (6 bases). This CDR3 has 15 amino acids. The germline V and J ends were trimmed by 1 base and 2 bases, with 10 bases remaining between them. The germline V gene has CDR1 SGHRS and CDR2 YFSETQ. The CDR3 is CASSLPKGAYNEQFF. The CDR3 bases are TGCGCCAGCAGCTTGCCGAAGGGGGCCTACAATGAGCAGTTCTTC.

The V and J genes are TRBV7-9 and TRBJ1-6, with D possibly matching TRBD1 (5 bases). Germline lookup yields CDR1 SEHNR and CDR2 FQNEAQ (reference sequence). CDR3 length: 13 residues. The V gene lost 2 bases and the J gene lost 17 bases, with 16 bases spanning the gap. In DNA, the CDR3 is TGTGCCAGCAGCTTATTGGAGGGGTCTTATATCCACTTT. Protein sequence: CASSLLEGSYIHF.

The chain uses TRBV2 and TRBJ2-1, with 8 bases aligning to TRBD2. The CDR3 has 14 residues. V shed 6 bases, J shed 9 bases, and the junction held 10 bases outside the gene matches. Germline V gene data show CDR1 as SNHLY and CDR2 as FYNNEI. This chain's CDR3 is CASSGLAVVGEQFF. As DNA, the CDR3 is TGTGCCAGCAGCGGACTAGCCGTGGTTGGTGAGCAGTTCTTC.

V and J are TRBV10-2 and TRBJ1-6; possibly TRBD1 for D (6 bases). CDR3 length: 16 amino acids. The germline CDR1 and CDR2 sequences are WSHSY and SAAADI. V lost 1 base to trimming and J lost 8 bases, with 15 bases between them. The CDR3 loop reads CASSELDRILDSPLHF. The CDR3 bases are TGCGCCAGCAGTGAGTTAGACAGGATTCTGGATTCACCCCTCCACTTT.

V gene TRBV5-1 combines with J gene TRBJ2-7; 8 bases are a match to TRBD2. The germline CDR1 and CDR2 sequences are SGHRS and YFSETQ. J was trimmed by 2 bases and V by 2 bases; bases with no gene match: 3. This CDR3 has 14 residues. The CDR3 here is CASSFSGTTYEQYF. The CDR3 bases are TGCGCCAGCAGCTTTAGCGGGACGACCTACGAGCAGTACTTC.